These 10 T cell receptor beta chains were all obtained from the same sample, sequenced in a study of T cells after yellow fever vaccination. Via MiXCR, TCRdb re-called the 5' RACE reads, giving one row per CDR3 protein. The table has 400,000 or so distinct CDR3 sequences, approximately 10% seen once. The source material was PBMCs, sampled on the day of the first yellow fever vaccination. These TCRs come from a man in his late teens or twenties who received the YFV17D yellow fever vaccine.

The CDR3 reads CASSLAAGTSGDTQYF. For the CDR3, the DNA is TGCGCCAGCAGCTTGGCCGCCGGGACCTCGGGGGATACGCAGTATTTT. This chain joins TRBV5-1 and TRBJ2-3; D could derive from TRBD1 or TRBD2 (5 bases each). Germline V CDR1 and CDR2: SGHRS, YFSETQ. Trimming left V 0 bases short and J 6 bases short, with 17 bases between. The CDR3 spans 16 residues.

There are a few counts of this clonotype. The chain links TRBV5-1 to TRBJ1-2; D call uncertain. Germline values: CDR1 SGHRS, CDR2 YFSETQ. The CDR3 extends over 15 amino acids. V was trimmed by 4 bases and J by 4 bases, leaving 17 bases between them. CDR3 region: CASSAQPDIPYGYTF. CDR3 nucleotide sequence: TGCGCCAGCAGCGCCCAACCTGACATACCCTATGGCTACACCTTC.

The rearrangement joins TRBV18 to TRBJ1-4; no clear D. This CDR3 has 15 amino acids. Germline CDR1 reads KGHSH; CDR2 reads LQKENI. Trimming took off 4 bases at V and 8 bases at J, with 17 bases between the two ends. The CDR3 sequence: CASSLPSPGGEKLFF. Written as DNA, the CDR3 is TGTGCCAGCTCACTCCCAAGTCCAGGAGGAGAAAAACTGTTTTTT.

The chain carries TRBV6-2 or TRBV6-3 and TRBJ1-5, with unresolved D. V was clipped by 2 bases and J by 3 bases, with 8 bases between them. Germline V gene data show CDR1 as MNHEY and CDR2 as SVGEGT. This CDR3 is 14 amino acids long. CDR3 DNA: TGTGCCAGCAGTTACCTGACGGACAATCAGCCCCAGCATTTT. As protein: CASSYLTDNQPQHF.

Note on this clonotype: A much larger clone differs by one base, so this may be a read error. This chain uses TRBV5-1 with TRBJ2-3; D gene ambiguous. The CDR3 runs to 14 residues. The V gene lost 6 bases and the J gene lost 4 bases, with 15 bases spanning the gap. CDR1 is SGHRS and CDR2 is YFSETQ in the germline V gene. The CDR3, as DNA: TGCGCCAGCATCTCCCAGGACCCCTCAGATACGCAGTATTTT. It translates to CASISQDPSDTQYF.

The rearrangement uses TRBV29-1 and TRBJ1-4; D unclear. V gave up 5 bases and J gave up 8 bases, with 15 bases separating them. Germline CDR1 SQVTM, CDR2 ANQGSEA. This CDR3 is 13 amino acids long. The CDR3 bases are TGCAGCGTTCTCCCCACCGTGGGGGAAAAACTGTTTTTT. Residues: CSVLPTVGEKLFF.

At least ten counts were recorded for this clonotype. The V and J genes are TRBV20-1 and TRBJ1-3; a weak D match, TRBD1 (5 bases). V dropped 6 bases and J dropped 0 bases, with 12 bases sitting between them. This CDR3 contains 14 residues. Germline CDR1 and CDR2: DFQATT and SNEGSKA (reference sequence). The CDR3 DNA sequence: TGCAGTGCCCGGGACTTCAACTCTGGAAACACCATATATTTT. Translation: CSARDFNSGNTIYF.

This clonotype was observed a handful of times. The chain is built from TRBV7-8 and TRBJ2-2, with TRBD1 matching 7 bases. J gave up 1 base and V 4 bases, and 9 bases lay outside the gene matches. The CDR3 loop spans 17 amino acids. Germline V lookup: CDR1 SGHVS, CDR2 FQNEAQ. The CDR3 reads CASSSHHRGLNTGELFF. CDR3 in DNA: TGTGCCAGCAGCTCGCACCACAGGGGCCTGAACACCGGGGAGCTGTTTTTT.

The table lists this clonotype with a few counts. The chain employs TRBV18 and TRBJ2-5; D may be TRBD1 or TRBD2 (5 bases each). Trimming took 5 bases from V and 0 from J, leaving 7 bases between them. Germline CDR1 KGHSH, CDR2 LQKENI. There are 13 residues in the CDR3. CDR3 in amino acids: CASSGGNQETQYF. The CDR3 DNA follows: TGTGCCAGCTCAGGGGGAAACCAAGAGACCCAGTACTTC.

This clonotype was seen at least ten times. The CDR3 coding sequence is TGTGCCAGCAGCTTGGGTATCGGCACTAACTATGGCTACACCTTC. Its protein is CASSLGIGTNYGYTF. This sequence joins TRBV5-5 and TRBJ1-2; D gene unclear. The germline gives CDR1 SGHKS, CDR2 YYEKEE (reference sequence). The CDR3 runs 15 residues. V shed 0 bases and J shed 0 bases, with 9 bases lying between them.